These 19 T cell receptor beta chains share one sample of origin, sequenced in a study of regulatory T cells in long-lasting Graves disease. Through Arm-PCR of CDR3 regions and iRepertoire HTBI primers, TCR beta libraries were built. TCRdb fed the multiplex PCR reads into MiXCR, producing one record per CDR3 protein. The sample has 300,000 to 400,000 distinct CDR3 sequences; around 15% are singletons. Time point meaning: newly diagnosed GD, antithyroid drugs for less than 3 months. From PBMCs, RNA was extracted and then used to make the TCR library. In addition, the sample was reused for a study of T cells in Graves' hyperthyroidism and ophthalmopathy.

The sequencing here drew on peripheral blood mononuclear cells (PBMCs), taken at new diagnosis, from a patient treated with antithyroid drugs. The receptors derive from a man aged 35 to 55 with Graves disease.

This clonotype was counted ten times or more. The chain employs TRBV9 and TRBJ1-2, with TRBD1 matching over 7 bases. The V segment lost 6 bases and the J segment 2 bases; nucleotides outside the gene matches: 7. This CDR3 is built from 14 residues. The germline V gene has CDR1 SGDLS and CDR2 YYNGEE. CDR3 DNA: TGTGCCAGCACCCTTACAGGGGAAAACTATGGCTACACCTTC. Protein product: CASTLTGENYGYTF.

This clonotype has at least ten counts. The V gene is TRBV27, the J gene TRBJ2-3; the D gene is possibly TRBD1 (6 bases). V lost 4 bases and J lost 4, with 9 bases in between. The CDR3 covers 13 residues. CDR1 MNHEY and CDR2 SMNVEV come from the germline V gene (reference sequence). This CDR3 is CASSYTGSDTQYF. The CDR3 bases are TGTGCCAGCAGTTACACAGGGTCAGATACGCAGTATTTT.

As to this clonotype: One end of the junction does not line up with germline, which may come from a read error. The V gene is TRBV15, the J gene TRBJ2-7, with 7 bases fitting TRBD2. There are 16 residues in the CDR3. Germline CDR1 reads LNHNV; CDR2 reads YYDKDF (reference sequence). This chain's CDR3 is CAASRVPGRVLYEQHF. Written as DNA, the CDR3 is TGTGCCGCCAGCAGAGTTCCAGGGAGGGTACTTTACGAGCAGCACTTC.

Concerning this clonotype: The junction differs from germline at one of its ends, possibly a read error. This chain joins TRBV7-9 and TRBJ1-4; TRBD1 is a possible D gene (6 bases). CDR1 is SEHNR, CDR2 FQNEAQ, per germline (reference sequence). The CDR3 runs to 14 residues. The CDR3 bases are TGTGCCAGCAGCTTAACAGGGTCTAATGAAGAACTGTTTTTT. Its translation: CASSLTGSNEELFF.

This clonotype was seen repeatedly, ten times or more. This chain uses TRBV7-3 with TRBJ2-1; D is possibly TRBD2 (7 bases). The CDR3 sequence is 12 residues long. V was clipped by 5 bases and J by 15 bases, with 17 bases between them. Germline V lookup: CDR1 SGHTA, CDR2 FQGTGA. CDR3 amino acids: CASSLMGGALFF. CDR3 bases: TGTGCCAGCAGCCTAATGGGGGGGGCCCTGTTCTTC.

At least ten counts were recorded for this clonotype. The rearrangement joins TRBV7-2 to TRBJ2-7; 10 nucleotides line up with TRBD1. The CDR3 is 15 residues long. V dropped 1 base and J dropped 4; count of bases not matched to a gene: 4. Germline CDR1 SGHTA, CDR2 FQGNSA. The CDR3 nucleotides read TGTGCCAGCAGCTTAGGACAGGGGGCGTTTTACGAGCAGTACTTC. Translation: CASSLGQGAFYEQYF.

This clonotype was recorded only once. The rearrangement joins TRBV28 to TRBJ2-7; D may be TRBD1 or TRBD2 (6 bases each). Deletions cut 7 bases from V and 6 bases from J, with 25 bases between. CDR3 length equals 16 residues. Germline CDR1 is MDHEN and CDR2 is SYDVKM. The chain's CDR3 is CASMTQTTGWRAEQYF. Here the CDR3 DNA reads TGTGCCAGCATGACCCAAACCACAGGGTGGAGGGCCGAGCAGTACTTC.

In this sample, this clonotype turned up many times. This rearrangement joins TRBV15 to TRBJ1-5; D gene ambiguous. With 1 base removed from V and 0 bases from J, the gap between germline ends came to 13 bases. Germline CDR1 and CDR2: LNHNV and YYDKDF (reference sequence). The CDR3 is made up of 17 amino acids. CDR3 sequence: CATSRGTEPYSNQPQHF. CDR3 coding DNA: TGTGCCACCAGCAGAGGGACGGAACCGTATAGCAATCAGCCCCAGCATTTT.

A few counts support this clonotype. Given a much more abundant clone one base away, this may be a read error. V is TRBV7-3 and J is TRBJ2-3, with 9 bases matching TRBD1. This CDR3 has 15 residues. V shed 4 bases and J 2 bases; nucleotides not matched to a gene: 4. CDR1 SGHTA and CDR2 FQGTGA come from the germline V gene. Here the CDR3 reads CASSSQGAFTDTQYF. Written as DNA, the CDR3 is TGTGCCAGCAGCTCACAGGGGGCGTTCACAGATACGCAGTATTTT. The full variable domain, with the rest looked up from reference TRBV7-3 and TRBJ2-3, is GAGVSQTPSNKVTEKGKYVELRCDPISGHTALYWYRQSLGQGPEFLIYFQGTGAADDSGLPNDRFFAVRPEGSVSTLKIQRTERGDSAVYLCASSSQGAFTDTQYFGPGTRLTVL.

This clonotype has at least ten counts. This chain links TRBV2 with TRBJ1-1; D possibly corresponds to TRBD1 (5 bases). V gave up 8 bases and J gave up 5 bases, with 15 bases separating them. There are 13 residues in the CDR3. CDR1 and CDR2 from the germline V gene are SNHLY and FYNNEI. The CDR3 sequence is CASAAGLLTEAFF. CDR3 sequence (DNA): TGTGCCAGCGCCGCAGGGTTACTTACTGAAGCTTTCTTT.

The sample holds many counts of this clonotype. The chain recombines TRBV12-3 or TRBV12-4 with TRBJ2-7; D gene ambiguous. CDR3 length equals 12 residues. The ends were cut back, 3 bases at V and 2 bases at J, with 5 bases in the middle. In DNA, the CDR3 is TGTGCCAGCAGTTTTGGACCCTACGAGCAGTACTTC. It translates to CASSFGPYEQYF.

V and J are TRBV10-3 and TRBJ1-5, with a weak D call TRBD1 (5 bases). In germline, CDR1 is ENHRY, CDR2 SYGVKD. V was clipped by 2 bases and J by 2 bases, with 10 bases between them. The CDR3 is 15 residues long. Here the CDR3 reads CAISEGTGGNQPQHF. The CDR3 DNA follows: TGTGCCATCAGTGAGGGCACGGGGGGCAATCAGCCCCAGCATTTT.

The chain is built from TRBV28 and TRBJ2-2; D unclear. With 3 bases removed from V and 1 base from J, the gap between germline ends came to 6 bases. This CDR3 region has 14 residues. The germline V gene has CDR1 MDHEN and CDR2 SYDVKM. The DNA for the CDR3 is TGTGCCAGCAGTTTGCGGCAGAACACCGGGGAGCTGTTTTTT. Amino acid sequence: CASSLRQNTGELFF.

This clonotype was seen many times. V is TRBV18 and J is TRBJ1-2, with 9 bases matching TRBD1. CDR1 and CDR2 (germline): KGHSH, LQKENI. V lost 10 bases and J lost 4; bases outside the gene matches: 10. The length of the CDR3 is 14 residues. CDR3 in amino acids: CATQDGTGSYGYTF. CDR3 nucleotides: TGTGCCACCCAGGACGGGACAGGGTCCTATGGCTACACCTTC.

This clonotype was seen repeatedly, ten times or more. V is TRBV7-8 and J is TRBJ2-5, with unresolved D. The germline V gene has CDR1 SGHVS and CDR2 FQNEAQ. The CDR3 is 12 residues long. V was trimmed by 2 bases and J by 5 bases, leaving 6 bases between them. The CDR3 region is CASSLRRETQYF. CDR3 DNA: TGTGCCAGCAGCTTACGAAGGGAGACCCAGTACTTC. The variable domain in full, completed from reference TRBV7-8 and TRBJ2-5, reads GAGVSQSPRYKVAKRGQDVALRCDPISGHVSLFWYQQALGQGPEFLTYFQNEAQLDKSGLPSDRFFAERPEGSVSTLKIQRTQQEDSAVYLCASSLRRETQYFGPGTRLLVL.

The sample holds many counts of this clonotype. The J gene is TRBJ2-7, the V gene TRBV10-3; D not certain. Germline V gene data show CDR1 as ENHRY and CDR2 as SYGVKD. With 2 bases removed from V and 8 bases from J, the gap between germline ends came to 13 bases. This CDR3 region has 13 residues. The CDR3 nucleotides read TGTGCCATCAGTGAGCGATCCCAGCTTAAGCAGTACTTC. Protein: CAISERSQLKQYF.

The table lists this clonotype with many counts. The V gene is TRBV3-1, the J gene TRBJ1-6; TRBD1 is a possible D gene (5 bases). V gave up 0 bases and J gave up 10 bases, with 16 bases separating them. From germline, CDR1 is LGHDT and CDR2 YNNKEL (reference sequence). CDR3 length equals 16 residues. The CDR3 bases are TGTGCCAGCAGCCAAGAGGGCTCAGGGAGAAGATCACCCCTCCACTTT. It yields the protein CASSQEGSGRRSPLHF.

This clonotype was found a few times. The rearrangement links TRBV29-1 to TRBJ2-5, with D perhaps matching TRBD1 or TRBD2 (5 bases each). With 6 bases removed from V and 2 bases from J, the gap between germline ends came to 19 bases. The V gene's germline CDR1 is SQVTM and CDR2 ANQGSEA. The CDR3 has 15 amino acids. CDR3 in amino acids: CSVSRDPSYQETQYF. CDR3 in DNA: TGCAGCGTATCCCGGGACCCCAGCTATCAAGAGACCCAGTACTTC.

In its sample, this clonotype was seen many times. This chain links TRBV11-3 with TRBJ2-7; 8 nucleotides agree with TRBD2. Germline V lookup: CDR1 SGHNT, CDR2 YENEEA. Unmatched junction bases numbered 6, after V lost 5 bases and J lost 0 bases. This CDR3 contains 15 residues. CDR3 loop: CASSLSGGSSYEQYF. CDR3 nucleotides: TGTGCCAGCAGCCTCTCGGGGGGGAGCTCCTACGAGCAGTACTTC.